Following are 31 T cell receptor beta chains from one sample sequenced in a study of identical twins. Via MiXCR, TCRdb re-called the 5' RACE reads, giving one row per CDR3 protein. Here the sample spans around 500,000 distinct CDR3 sequences, 13% to 15% being singletons. These data were also filed under a second study, of yellow fever vaccine responses in identical twins.

The specimen sequenced was CD4+ T cells sorted from blood. The receptor source for this set is a woman between 18 and 30 years old in good health.

V gene TRBV27 combines with J gene TRBJ2-5; 8 positions match TRBD2. This CDR3 is 16 amino acids long. Germline V gene lookup returns CDR1 MNHEY and CDR2 SMNVEV (reference sequence). The V gene end was trimmed by 8 bases and the J gene end by 0 bases; junction bases not matched to a gene: 11. DNA of the CDR3: TGTGCCAGCGGTCCGGACATAGCGGGGTACCAAGAGACCCAGTACTTC. It codes for CASGPDIAGYQETQYF.

This clonotype appeared many times. This chain links TRBV2 with TRBJ2-3, with 12 bases matching TRBD1. CDR1 and CDR2 (germline): SNHLY, FYNNEI. The J segment lost 4 bases and the V segment lost 6 bases, leaving 5 bases of the junction unmatched. This CDR3 has 15 residues. For the CDR3, the DNA is TGTGCCAGCAGGGGACAGGGGGCGAGGGCAGATACGCAGTATTTT. Its protein product is CASRGQGARADTQYF.

The chain uses TRBV6-1 and TRBJ2-3, with 8 nucleotides matching TRBD2. With V trimmed by 6 bases and J by 1 base, 9 bases remained unmatched. Germline V CDR1 and CDR2: MNHNS, SASEGT. The CDR3 contains 16 residues. The CDR3 loop is CASRTGGFLGTDTQYF. CDR3 DNA sequence: TGTGCCAGCAGGACGGGGGGGTTTCTCGGCACAGATACGCAGTATTTT.

This clonotype has at least ten counts. V and J are TRBV28 and TRBJ2-3; D gene unclear. V dropped 7 bases and J dropped 8 bases, with 13 bases sitting between them. Germline CDR1 and CDR2: MDHEN and SYDVKM. CDR3 length equals 12 residues. This CDR3 is CASNTAGSTQYF. CDR3 sequence (DNA): TGTGCCAGCAACACGGCAGGCTCTACGCAGTATTTT.

This clonotype has more than one count but fewer than ten. The V gene is TRBV7-2, the J gene TRBJ2-2, with 7 bases matching TRBD1. This CDR3 has 14 amino acids. CDR1 and CDR2 from the germline V gene are SGHTA and FQGNSA. With 5 bases clipped from V and 7 bases from J, the junction kept 7 bases outside the gene matches. CDR3 protein: CASSQQGFNGELFF. The CDR3 coding sequence is TGTGCCAGCAGCCAACAGGGGTTTAACGGGGAGCTGTTTTTT.

The chain has TRBV19 and TRBJ2-3; D may be TRBD1 (5 bases). CDR1 is LNHDA, CDR2 SQIVND, per germline (reference sequence). The V end lost 7 bases, the J end lost 5 bases, and 13 bases lay between the germline ends. CDR3 length: 13 amino acids. This CDR3 is CASTQGRGDTQYF. In DNA, the CDR3 is TGTGCCAGTACTCAGGGAAGGGGAGATACGCAGTATTTT.

The rearrangement uses TRBV20-1 and TRBJ2-5; 14 bases align to TRBD2. Germline V gene data show CDR1 as DFQATT and CDR2 as SNEGSKA (reference sequence). V was clipped by 6 bases and J by 1 base; unmatched bases: 7. CDR3 length: 16 amino acids. The CDR3 DNA follows: TGCAGTGCAACCGGGACTAGCGGGAGACTCCAAGAGACCCAGTACTTC. Protein: CSATGTSGRLQETQYF.

V gene TRBV7-2 combines with J gene TRBJ2-7; either TRBD1 or TRBD2 may fit D (5 bases each). This CDR3 is built from 15 residues. Trimming shortened V by 4 bases and J by 4 bases, and 17 bases separated the two germline ends. Germline V lookup: CDR1 SGHTA, CDR2 FQGNSA. Here the CDR3 DNA reads TGTGCCAGCAGCTCGCCCGGGACGGCCGATTACGAGCAGTACTTC. It translates to CASSSPGTADYEQYF.

This clonotype came up many times. V usage is TRBV18 and J usage is TRBJ1-3, with D possibly being TRBD1 (6 bases). CDR1 and CDR2 (germline): KGHSH, LQKENI. The length of the CDR3 is 16 residues. V lost 6 bases and J lost 0, with 15 bases in between. The CDR3 coding sequence is TGTGCCAGCTCTCGCCGGGACACGAGCTCTGGAAACACCATATATTTT. Translating gives CASSRRDTSSGNTIYF.

The chain joins TRBV3-1 to TRBJ2-2, with a possible D match to TRBD2 (5 bases). Germline CDR1 LGHDT, CDR2 YNNKEL (reference sequence). This CDR3 is 14 amino acids long. The V end lost 1 base, the J end lost 5 bases, and 8 bases lay between the germline ends. The CDR3 coding sequence is TGTGCCAGCAGCCAAGGAGGGATGACCGGGGAGCTGTTTTTT. It translates to CASSQGGMTGELFF. Based on the CDR3 plus reference TRBV3-1 and TRBJ2-2, the full variable domain is DTAVSQTPKYLVTQMGNDKSIKCEQNLGHDTMYWYKQDSKKFLKIMFSYNNKELIINETVPNRFSPKSPDKAHLNLHINSLELGDSAVYFCASSQGGMTGELFFGEGSRLTVL.

There are a few counts of this clonotype. The chain employs TRBV6-2 or TRBV6-3 and TRBJ2-2; maybe TRBD1 (6 bases). V was shortened by 6 bases and J by 6 bases, with 11 bases between the two germline ends. This CDR3 has 13 amino acids. The germline gives CDR1 MNHEY, CDR2 SVGEGT. The CDR3 nucleotides read TGTGCCAGCAGACCCCAGGGGCCCGGGGAGCTGTTTTTT. Its translation: CASRPQGPGELFF.

The rearrangement uses TRBV19 and TRBJ1-1; 8 bases are a match to TRBD1. This CDR3 is built from 15 residues. V lost 6 bases to trimming and J lost 5 bases; unmatched junction nucleotides: 11. Germline values: CDR1 LNHDA, CDR2 SQIVND (reference sequence). The DNA of the CDR3 is TGTGCCAGTAGAACAGGACAGGGCGTCCGGACTGAAGCTTTCTTT. The encoded protein is CASRTGQGVRTEAFF.

The chain links TRBV20-1 to TRBJ2-1; D is uncertain. The CDR3 contains 14 residues. Germline CDR1 reads DFQATT; CDR2 reads SNEGSKA (reference sequence). V lost 0 bases to trimming and J lost 2 bases, with 8 bases between them. CDR3 nucleotide sequence: TGCAGTGCTAGAGAAGGGCAGACCTACAATGAGCAGTTCTTC. Amino acid sequence: CSAREGQTYNEQFF.

The V and J genes are TRBV5-1 and TRBJ2-5, with D unresolved. Deletions cut 0 bases from V and 2 bases from J, with 8 bases between. The germline CDR1 and CDR2 sequences are SGHRS and YFSETQ. The CDR3 sequence is 14 residues long. In DNA form, the CDR3 reads TGCGCCAGCAGCTTGGTGCCAACACAAGAGACCCAGTACTTC. Protein sequence: CASSLVPTQETQYF.

This clonotype has ten or more counts. The genes are TRBV7-9 and TRBJ1-5; D gene unclear. V lost 8 bases and J lost 2, with 7 bases in between. This CDR3 is built from 12 residues. The V gene's germline CDR1 is SEHNR and CDR2 FQNEAQ (reference sequence). CDR3 sequence: CASGSGNQPQHF. The CDR3 coding sequence is TGTGCCAGCGGCTCCGGCAATCAGCCCCAGCATTTT.

A few counts support this clonotype. The CDR3, as DNA: TGCAGTGCTAGCAGGGTTCTGGGTAGCGGGAGAGGGATTACCCACGAGCAGTACTTC. This encodes CSASRVLGSGRGITHEQYF. This chain joins TRBV20-1 and TRBJ2-7; TRBD2 agrees at 9 bases. The CDR3 has 19 amino acids. CDR1 is DFQATT and CDR2 is SNEGSKA in the germline V gene (reference sequence). V was pared by 3 bases and J by 5 bases, with 23 bases of the junction left unmatched.

The sample holds many counts of this clonotype. CDR3 in amino acids: CSAVRPGANVLTF. The CDR3 DNA reads TGCAGTGCTGTGCGGCCTGGGGCCAACGTCCTGACTTTC. The chain uses TRBV20-1 and TRBJ2-6; the D is unclear. The CDR3 totals 13 residues. Deletions cut 5 bases from V and 2 bases from J, with 7 bases between. CDR1 is DFQATT and CDR2 is SNEGSKA in the germline V gene (reference sequence).

In DNA form, the CDR3 reads TGTGCCAGCAGCCAAGGGTGGGGGACAGCCAAAAACATTCAGTACTTC. Protein product: CASSQGWGTAKNIQYF. The chain combines TRBV3-1 with TRBJ2-4; D is tentatively TRBD1 or TRBD2 (5 bases each). The CDR3 runs to 16 residues. V lost 1 base, J lost 0 bases, and 10 bases lay in between. Germline loops: CDR1 LGHDT, CDR2 YNNKEL (reference sequence). Full variable domain (outside the CDR3, taken from reference TRBV3-1 and TRBJ2-4): DTAVSQTPKYLVTQMGNDKSIKCEQNLGHDTMYWYKQDSKKFLKIMFSYNNKELIINETVPNRFSPKSPDKAHLNLHINSLELGDSAVYFCASSQGWGTAKNIQYFGAGTRLSVL.

V usage is TRBV3-1 and J usage is TRBJ2-7; D is unresolved. V lost 0 bases and J 3 bases, leaving 9 bases between the germline ends. This CDR3 spans 14 amino acids. The germline V gene encodes CDR1 LGHDT and CDR2 YNNKEL (reference sequence). CDR3 in amino acids: CASSQDIWGYEQYF. CDR3 bases: TGTGCCAGCAGCCAAGATATTTGGGGCTACGAGCAGTACTTC.

This clonotype showed up just a few times. This chain uses TRBV11-2 with TRBJ2-3; TRBD2 matches 10 bases. V dropped 3 bases and J dropped 1; count of bases not matched to a gene: 13. Germline values: CDR1 SGHAT, CDR2 FQNNGV. This CDR3 spans 19 amino acids. This CDR3 reads CASSFGRGLAGDGTDTQYF. CDR3 DNA sequence: TGTGCCAGCAGCTTTGGCAGAGGGCTAGCGGGAGATGGCACAGATACGCAGTATTTT.

This clonotype has a handful of counts. This rearrangement joins TRBV7-9 to TRBJ2-4, with 7 nucleotides matching TRBD1. With 2 bases clipped from V and 1 base from J, the junction kept 5 bases outside the gene matches. CDR1 is SEHNR and CDR2 is FQNEAQ in the germline V gene (reference sequence). CDR3 length: 16 residues. The CDR3, as DNA: TGTGCCAGCAGCTTATATACAGGGGTGGCCAAAAACATTCAGTACTTC. Encoded protein: CASSLYTGVAKNIQYF. The entire variable domain, with the rest obtained from reference TRBV7-9 and TRBJ2-4, is as follows: DTGVSQNPRHKITKRGQNVTFRCDPISEHNRLYWYRQTLGQGPEFLTYFQNEAQLEKSRLLSDRFSAERPKGSFSTLEIQRTEQGDSAMYLCASSLYTGVAKNIQYFGAGTRLSVL.

This clonotype has ten or more counts. CDR3 region: CASSPGLAGVPSYEQYF. CDR3 nucleotides: TGTGCCAGCAGTCCGGGACTAGCGGGAGTCCCTAGTTACGAGCAGTACTTC. This chain connects TRBV12-3 or TRBV12-4 to TRBJ2-7; 14 bases agree with TRBD2. The CDR3 sequence is 17 residues long. The V gene end was trimmed by 5 bases and the J gene end by 4 bases; junction bases not matched to a gene: 10.

This sequence joins TRBV5-6 and TRBJ2-2; possibly TRBD1 or TRBD2 for D (5 bases each). The CDR3 is made up of 17 amino acids. The germline V and J ends were trimmed by 4 bases and 1 base, with 17 bases remaining between them. Germline V gives CDR1 SGHDT, CDR2 YYEEEE. The CDR3, as DNA: TGTGCCAGCAGCCCCGTAGTAGGGACCGGGAACACCGGGGAGCTGTTTTTT. Amino acid sequence: CASSPVVGTGNTGELFF.

The gene calls are TRBV20-1 and TRBJ2-1, with 10 bases matching TRBD2. The junction had 8 bases not matched to a gene; V was cut back by 3 bases and J by 12 bases. Germline-derived CDR1 and CDR2 are DFQATT and SNEGSKA (reference sequence). CDR3 length: 13 residues. The CDR3 region has the DNA TGCAGTGCTAGCCTAGCGGGGGCACGGGGGCAGTTCTTC. This gives the protein CSASLAGARGQFF.

This clonotype has just a few counts. The V gene is TRBV12-3 or TRBV12-4, the J gene TRBJ2-5; the D gene is possibly TRBD1 (6 bases). Trimming removed 3 bases at V and 5 bases at J, with 16 bases between. The CDR3 length is 15 residues. DNA for the CDR3: TGTGCCAGCAGTTTTGGGAGTCAGGGGCGGGAGACCCAGTACTTC. It codes for CASSFGSQGRETQYF.

The chain has TRBV5-1 and TRBJ2-3, with D maybe TRBD2 (6 bases). V gave up 5 bases and J gave up 1 base, with 14 bases separating them. The CDR3 is 15 amino acids. The germline CDR1 and CDR2 sequences are SGHRS and YFSETQ. CDR3 region: CASRGGARGTDTQYF. The CDR3 coding sequence is TGCGCCAGCAGGGGAGGAGCGAGGGGCACAGATACGCAGTATTTT.

The chain employs TRBV3-1 and TRBJ2-7; TRBD2 matches 8 bases. V lost 4 bases to trimming and J lost 5 bases; unmatched junction nucleotides: 10. The CDR3 extends over 15 amino acids. Germline CDR1 reads LGHDT; CDR2 reads YNNKEL (reference sequence). As DNA, the CDR3 is TGTGCCAGCAGCCCAGGACTAGCATCGTCCCACGAGCAGTACTTC. As protein: CASSPGLASSHEQYF.

Many counts were recorded for this clonotype. The chain joins TRBV7-9 to TRBJ2-7; D is undetermined. V shed 5 bases and J shed 6 bases, with 11 bases lying between them. Germline assignment: CDR1 SEHNR and CDR2 FQNEAQ (reference sequence). The CDR3 is made up of 12 amino acids. For the CDR3, the DNA is TGTGCCAGCAGCCCGAGTATGAGCGAGCAGTACTTC. This translates into CASSPSMSEQYF.

This clonotype was seen many times. The V and J genes are TRBV6-1 and TRBJ1-3; D uncertain. Per the germline V gene, CDR1 is MNHNS and CDR2 is SASEGT. The CDR3 has 15 amino acids. V dropped 3 bases and J dropped 0 bases, with 9 bases sitting between them. The CDR3 spells CASSDTLRSGNTIYF. In DNA form, the CDR3 reads TGTGCCAGCAGTGACACCCTCCGCTCTGGAAACACCATATATTTT.

The V gene is TRBV7-2, the J gene TRBJ2-7, with D possibly being TRBD1 (5 bases). CDR3 length equals 14 residues. Per germline, CDR1 SGHTA and CDR2 FQGNSA. V was shortened by 5 bases and J by 3 bases, with 14 bases between the two germline ends. CDR3 coding DNA: TGTGCCAGCAGCCCCCCAGGGTATGGCTACGAGCAGTACTTC. Its protein product is CASSPPGYGYEQYF.

The sample holds a few counts of this clonotype. This chain connects TRBV11-2 to TRBJ2-1; TRBD2 aligns across 11 bases. The J segment lost 5 bases and the V segment lost 0 bases, leaving 15 bases of the junction unmatched. Germline assignment: CDR1 SGHAT and CDR2 FQNNGV. The CDR3 sequence is 20 residues long. The CDR3 DNA sequence: TGTGCCAGCAGCTTAGACAGGCCTCTACTAGCGGGAGAAAGGAACAATGAGCAGTTCTTC. Residues: CASSLDRPLLAGERNNEQFF.